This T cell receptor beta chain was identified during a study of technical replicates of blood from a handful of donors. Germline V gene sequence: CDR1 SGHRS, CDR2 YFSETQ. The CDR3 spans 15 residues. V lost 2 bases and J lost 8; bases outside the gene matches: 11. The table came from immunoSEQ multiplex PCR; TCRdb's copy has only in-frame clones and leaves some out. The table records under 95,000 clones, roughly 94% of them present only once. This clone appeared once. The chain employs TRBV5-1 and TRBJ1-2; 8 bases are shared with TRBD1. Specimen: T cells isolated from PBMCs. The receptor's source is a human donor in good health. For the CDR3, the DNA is TGCGCCAGCAGCTTTTCCGGACAGGGAGCGAGCGGCTACACCTTC. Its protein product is CASSFSGQGASGYTF.